The 26 T cell receptor beta chains in this list originate from one sample, sequenced in a study of Ad26.COV2.S vaccination and SARS-CoV-2 variants. The data were produced by immunoSEQ multiplex PCR, yet TCRdb's version contains in-frame clones alone and is incomplete. The data show around 450,000 clones, roughly 88% seen once. As to treatment: about 20 received Ad26.COV2.S at low or high dose, single or two shots; 5 received placebo; per-sample allocation not given. Day 63 after the first vaccine or placebo injection was the time point for sampling. The source material was peripheral blood, sampled in a trial of Ad26.COV2.S vaccine versus placebo. These receptors were collected from a person aged 18-60 years who received the Ad26.COV2.S COVID-19 vaccine or a placebo.

V usage is TRBV29-1 and J usage is TRBJ1-1; 12 bases agree with TRBD1. The CDR3 runs to 15 residues. V was pared by 6 bases and J by 4 bases, with 9 bases of the junction left unmatched. The V gene's germline CDR1 is SQVTM and CDR2 ANQGSEA. The DNA of the CDR3 is TGCAGCGTCAAACCCGGGACAGGGGGCTTCACTGAAGCTTTCTTT. Translated, it gives CSVKPGTGGFTEAFF.

The gene calls are TRBV11-1 and TRBJ2-5; TRBD1 matches at 7 bases. This CDR3 is built from 15 residues. Germline CDR1 reads SGHAT; CDR2 reads FQDESV (reference sequence). V lost 4 bases to trimming and J lost 1 base; unmatched junction nucleotides: 6. The CDR3 nucleotides are TGTGCCAGCAGCTCCCAGGACAGGATCCAAGAGACCCAGTACTTC. This encodes CASSSQDRIQETQYF.

The chain is built from TRBV7-2 and TRBJ2-1; D gene unclear. V was shortened by 0 bases and J by 0 bases, with 6 bases between the two germline ends. The CDR3 contains 15 residues. Germline lookup yields CDR1 SGHTA and CDR2 FQGNSA. The CDR3 sequence: CASSLASSSYNEQFF. The CDR3 bases are TGTGCCAGCAGCTTAGCTTCTAGCTCCTACAATGAGCAGTTCTTC.

The V gene is TRBV28, the J gene TRBJ1-1; D is perhaps TRBD1 (5 bases). The CDR3 consists of 16 residues. CDR1 MDHEN and CDR2 SYDVKM come from the germline V gene. V was clipped by 6 bases and J by 3 bases, with 20 bases between them. CDR3 residues: CASSLSKGAGDTEAFF. The CDR3, as DNA: TGTGCCAGCAGCCTCTCTAAAGGGGCCGGGGACACTGAAGCTTTCTTT.

This chain links TRBV10-3 with TRBJ2-2, with D uncertain. This CDR3 has 15 residues. Trimming shortened V by 4 bases and J by 4 bases, and 13 bases separated the two germline ends. From germline, CDR1 is ENHRY and CDR2 SYGVKD. In nucleotides, the CDR3 is TGTGCCATCAGTGGAAGAGATTTGGGCACCGGGGAGCTGTTTTTT. Translated, it gives CAISGRDLGTGELFF.

This chain links TRBV6-5 with TRBJ1-1; tentatively, D is TRBD1 (5 bases). The V gene's germline CDR1 is MNHEY and CDR2 SVGAGI. The CDR3 is 11 residues long. The V end lost 6 bases, the J end lost 4 bases, and 6 bases lay between the germline ends. The CDR3 DNA reads as TGTGCCAGCAGGGACACCACTGAAGCTTTCTTT. It specifies CASRDTTEAFF.

The chain carries TRBV6-5 and TRBJ2-7; the D gene is possibly TRBD2 (5 bases). Germline V gene data show CDR1 as MNHEY and CDR2 as SVGAGI. The V gene lost 8 bases and the J gene lost 2 bases, with 19 bases spanning the gap. This CDR3 has 15 amino acids. CDR3 protein: CASSRSRGKAYEQYF. CDR3 in DNA: TGTGCCAGCTCCAGGTCACGGGGAAAGGCCTACGAGCAGTACTTC.

The chain couples TRBV5-4 to TRBJ2-2, with 7 positions matching TRBD1. V shed 5 bases, J shed 0 bases, and the junction held 4 bases outside the gene matches. The CDR3 length is 15 residues. Germline CDR1 and CDR2: SGHNT and YYREEE (reference sequence). The CDR3 DNA is TGTGCCAGCAGGATGGGGACAGCGAACACCGGGGAGCTGTTTTTT. This encodes CASRMGTANTGELFF.

The rearrangement joins TRBV6-5 to TRBJ2-7, with D possibly being TRBD1 (5 bases). CDR1 is MNHEY, CDR2 SVGAGI, per germline. Between the trimmed V and J ends, which lost 3 bases and 2 bases, there was a span of 8 bases. The CDR3 contains 13 residues. CDR3 DNA: TGTGCCAGCAGTTATTTAGGGGCCTACGAGCAGTACTTC. Translation: CASSYLGAYEQYF.

V gene TRBV5-5 combines with J gene TRBJ2-3; 9 bases align to TRBD2. CDR3 length: 15 residues. J lost 5 bases, V lost 2 bases, and 6 bases had no gene match. Germline lookup yields CDR1 SGHKS and CDR2 YYEKEE (reference sequence). The CDR3 loop is CASSLAGGTQDTQYF. CDR3 nucleotide sequence: TGTGCCAGCAGCTTAGCGGGAGGTACCCAAGATACGCAGTATTTT.

This clone has a single count. The V gene is TRBV7-8, the J gene TRBJ2-7; the D gene could be TRBD1 or TRBD2 (6 bases each). V lost 5 bases, J lost 2 bases, and 22 bases lay in between. CDR3 size: 17 residues. CDR1 and CDR2 from the germline V gene are SGHVS and FQNEAQ. The CDR3 is CASSHRTGGTSTYEQYF. Here the CDR3 DNA reads TGTGCCAGCAGCCATCGGACCGGGGGCACCTCTACCTACGAGCAGTACTTC. The full variable domain, completed using reference TRBV7-8 and TRBJ2-7, is GAGVSQSPRYKVAKRGQDVALRCDPISGHVSLFWYQQALGQGPEFLTYFQNEAQLDKSGLPSDRFFAERPEGSVSTLKIQRTQQEDSAVYLCASSHRTGGTSTYEQYFGPGTRLTVT.

This sequence joins TRBV6-5 and TRBJ1-2; no definite D call. Between the trimmed V and J ends, which lost 6 bases and 3 bases, there was a span of 14 bases. This CDR3 comprises 14 residues. Germline V gene lookup returns CDR1 MNHEY and CDR2 SVGAGI. CDR3 amino acids: CASRASGGYYGYTF. The CDR3 nucleotides read TGTGCCAGCAGAGCTAGCGGAGGGTACTATGGCTACACCTTC.

DNA for the CDR3: TGTGCCAGCAGTTCCGGGACAGGGATTTTAGCGAAACTGTTTTTT. It yields the protein CASSSGTGILAKLFF. V and J are TRBV6-5 and TRBJ1-4, with 9 bases aligning to TRBD1. V lost 4 bases and J lost 11; bases outside the gene matches: 11. The CDR3 totals 15 residues. Germline V gene sequence: CDR1 MNHEY, CDR2 SVGAGI.

V is TRBV30 and J is TRBJ1-5, with TRBD1 as a possible D gene (5 bases). V was shortened by 1 base and J by 4 bases, with 8 bases between the two germline ends. The CDR3 has 13 amino acids. The germline CDR1 and CDR2 sequences are GTSNPN and SVGIG (reference sequence). The CDR3 region is CAWSGSGNQPQHF. The CDR3 DNA reads as TGTGCCTGGAGTGGCTCAGGGAATCAGCCCCAGCATTTT.

V gene TRBV18 combines with J gene TRBJ1-5; D might be TRBD1 (5 bases). Between the trimmed V and J ends, which lost 1 base and 7 bases, there was a span of 14 bases. Germline V gene sequence: CDR1 KGHSH, CDR2 LQKENI. The CDR3 is 15 residues long. For the CDR3, the DNA is TGTGCCAGCTCACCACGGGAAGGGGAGGGCCAGCCCCAGCATTTT. This gives the protein CASSPREGEGQPQHF. Complete variable domain (other parts from reference TRBV18 and TRBJ1-5): NAGVMQNPRHLVRRRGQEARLRCSPMKGHSHVYWYRQLPEEGLKFMVYLQKENIIDESGMPKERFSAEFPKEGPSILRIQQVVRGDSAAYFCASSPREGEGQPQHFGDGTRLSIL.

Only one count was recorded for this clone. The J gene is TRBJ1-5, the V gene TRBV18; unclear D gene. This CDR3 is built from 14 residues. Trimming shortened V by 5 bases and J by 2 bases, and 10 bases separated the two germline ends. Germline V gives CDR1 KGHSH, CDR2 LQKENI. CDR3 sequence (DNA): TGTGCCAGCTCAGGGATCTTTGGCAATCAGCCCCAGCATTTT. Its translation is CASSGIFGNQPQHF.

The chain joins TRBV29-1 to TRBJ2-1; D not resolved. Germline V CDR1 and CDR2: SQVTM, ANQGSEA. V was pared by 4 bases and J by 5 bases, with 9 bases between. The CDR3 loop spans 12 amino acids. The CDR3 DNA is TGCAGCGTTGTTGTCGTAGACAATGAGCAGTTCTTC. It specifies CSVVVVDNEQFF.

This clone has just a few counts. CDR3 sequence: CASSSGLAGVEQYF. The CDR3 DNA is TGTGCCAGCAGTTCGGGACTAGCGGGAGTCGAGCAGTACTTC. The chain employs TRBV27 and TRBJ2-7; 14 bases are shared with TRBD2. The CDR3 is 14 amino acids. Germline V gene sequence: CDR1 MNHEY, CDR2 SMNVEV (reference sequence). Trimming at V came to 4 bases and at J to 6 bases, leaving 2 bases not matched to a gene.

The chain links TRBV5-8 to TRBJ2-2; 12 nucleotides line up with TRBD1. This CDR3 region has 16 residues. The trim removed 4 bases at V and 7 bases at J, leaving 8 bases unmatched. Per the germline V gene, CDR1 is SGHTS and CDR2 is YDEGEE. CDR3 DNA sequence: TGTGCCAGCAGCAGGGGACAGGGGGCAATGATCGGGGAGCTGTTTTTT. It encodes CASSRGQGAMIGELFF.

The chain links TRBV30 to TRBJ2-1, with TRBD1 matching 8 bases. V was pared by 3 bases and J by 4 bases, with 8 bases of the junction left unmatched. CDR1 is GTSNPN, CDR2 SVGIG, per germline (reference sequence). The CDR3 extends over 15 amino acids. In DNA form, the CDR3 reads TGTGCCTGGAGCCCGGGCGGGACAGGTTACAATGAGCAGTTCTTC. Its protein product is CAWSPGGTGYNEQFF.

This rearrangement joins TRBV4-1 to TRBJ1-2; D gene uncertain. CDR3 length: 15 amino acids. CDR1 and CDR2 from the germline V gene are MGHRA and YSYEKL. V lost 0 bases and J 8 bases, leaving 16 bases between the germline ends. This CDR3 reads CASSQDRSLSYGYTF. CDR3 sequence (DNA): TGCGCCAGCAGCCAAGATAGATCATTATCATACGGCTACACCTTC.

The chain carries TRBV28 and TRBJ2-7; 8 bases are a match to TRBD2. Germline lookup yields CDR1 MDHEN and CDR2 SYDVKM. With 3 bases clipped from V and 2 bases from J, the junction kept 3 bases outside the gene matches. The CDR3 covers 14 residues. CDR3 loop: CASSLTSVAYEQYF. The CDR3 region has the DNA TGTGCCAGCAGTTTGACTAGCGTCGCCTACGAGCAGTACTTC.

As regards this clone: This sample also contains other DNA sequences that code for the same CDR3. The chain recombines TRBV28 with TRBJ1-5; D uncertain. The germline CDR1 and CDR2 sequences are MDHEN and SYDVKM. V lost 6 bases, J lost 1 base, and 4 bases lay in between. The CDR3 totals 12 residues. CDR3: CASRGSNQPQHF. The CDR3 nucleotides are TGTGCCAGCAGAGGGAGCAATCAGCCCCAGCATTTT.

The chain is built from TRBV5-1 and TRBJ1-2; perhaps TRBD1 as D (6 bases). The ends were cut back, 0 bases at V and 0 bases at J, with 15 bases in the middle. This CDR3 is built from 17 residues. From germline, CDR1 is SGHRS and CDR2 YFSETQ. The CDR3 spells CASSLEAGWGPNYGYTF. CDR3 in DNA: TGCGCCAGCAGCTTGGAAGCAGGGTGGGGGCCTAACTATGGCTACACCTTC.

J is TRBJ2-7 and V is TRBV5-1, with 9 bases aligning to TRBD2. CDR1 and CDR2 from the germline V gene are SGHRS and YFSETQ. This CDR3 comprises 14 residues. V trimming: 3 bases; J trimming: 0 bases; junction bases outside the gene matches: 1. This CDR3 is CASSSTSGSYEQYF. The CDR3 coding sequence is TGCGCCAGCAGCTCGACTAGCGGCTCCTACGAGCAGTACTTC.

About this clone itself: The same CDR3 is also encoded by other DNA sequences in this sample. The gene calls are TRBV18 and TRBJ2-7; 9 bases fit TRBD1. CDR3 length: 14 amino acids. Trimming removed 4 bases from V and 2 bases from J; junction bases left unmatched: 3. Germline V CDR1 and CDR2: KGHSH, LQKENI. The CDR3 bases are TGTGCCAGCTCACTGACAGGGGGTACCTACGAGCAGTACTTC. Its protein is CASSLTGGTYEQYF.